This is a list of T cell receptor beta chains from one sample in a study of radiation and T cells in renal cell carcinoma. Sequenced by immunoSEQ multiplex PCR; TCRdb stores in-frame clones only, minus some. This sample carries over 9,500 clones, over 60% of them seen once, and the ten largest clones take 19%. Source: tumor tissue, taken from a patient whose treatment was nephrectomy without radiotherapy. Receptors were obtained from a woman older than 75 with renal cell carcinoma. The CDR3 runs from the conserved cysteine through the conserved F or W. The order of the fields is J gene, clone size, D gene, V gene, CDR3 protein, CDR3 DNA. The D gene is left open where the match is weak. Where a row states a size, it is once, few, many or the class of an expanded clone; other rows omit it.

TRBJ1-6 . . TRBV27 CASGLVNSPLHF TGTGCCAGCGGACTTGTAAATTCACCCCTCCACTTT
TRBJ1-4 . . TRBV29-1 CSGAGQKGGKLFF TGCAGCGGCGCAGGGCAGAAGGGGGGAAAACTGTTTTTT
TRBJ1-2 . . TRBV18 CASSPPEGGGIYGYTF TGTGCCAGCTCACCACCGGAGGGGGGGGGCATCTATGGCTACACCTTC
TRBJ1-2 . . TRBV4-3 CASSQEVVGKVGGYTF TGCGCCAGCAGCCAAGAAGTGGTTGGGAAGGTAGGAGGCTACACCTTC
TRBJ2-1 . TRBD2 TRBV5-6 CASSLMGLAVYNEQFF TGTGCCAGCAGCTTGATGGGACTAGCGGTCTACAATGAGCAGTTCTTC
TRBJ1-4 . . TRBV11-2 CASSLDDSATNEKLFF TGTGCCAGCAGCTTAGATGACAGTGCAACTAATGAAAAACTGTTTTTT
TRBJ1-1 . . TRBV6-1 CASEDPGASTEAFF TGTGCCAGCGAGGATCCAGGGGCATCCACTGAAGCTTTCTTT
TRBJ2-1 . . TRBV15 CATSRDPKDEQFF TGTGCCACCAGCAGAGATCCGAAGGATGAGCAGTTCTTC
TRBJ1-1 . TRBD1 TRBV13 CASSSEGGQGTEAFF TGTGCCAGCAGCTCAGAGGGCGGACAGGGCACTGAAGCTTTCTTT
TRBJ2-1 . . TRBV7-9 CASSLVGRGSFNEQFF TGTGCCAGCAGCTTAGTAGGCAGGGGCTCGTTTAATGAGCAGTTCTTC
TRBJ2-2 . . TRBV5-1 CASSLNPNTGELFF TGCGCCAGCAGCTTGAATCCGAACACCGGGGAGCTGTTTTTT
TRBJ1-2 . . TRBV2 CASSGQSYGYTF TGTGCCAGCAGTGGACAGTCCTATGGCTACACCTTC
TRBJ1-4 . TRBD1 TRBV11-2 CASSLGTGGEKLFF TGTGCCAGCAGCTTAGGGACAGGTGGTGAAAAACTGTTTTTT
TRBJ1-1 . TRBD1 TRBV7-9 CAGTGGTEAFF TGTGCCGGGACAGGGGGAACTGAAGCTTTCTTT
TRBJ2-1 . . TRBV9 CASSVTQGSYNEQFF TGTGCCAGCAGCGTAACCCAGGGTTCCTACAATGAGCAGTTCTTC
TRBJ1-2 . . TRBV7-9 CASSLSQRGYTF TGTGCCAGCAGCTTAAGTCAACGTGGCTACACCTTC
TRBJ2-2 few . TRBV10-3 CAISPAITDTGELFF TGTGCCATCAGTCCGGCCATAACGGACACCGGGGAGCTGTTTTTT
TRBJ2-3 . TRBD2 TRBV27 CASTPGLAGTDTQYF TGTGCCAGCACCCCGGGACTAGCGGGCACAGATACGCAGTATTTT
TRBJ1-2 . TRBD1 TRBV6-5 CASSYSGQGGWYGYTF TGTGCCAGCAGTTACTCCGGACAGGGCGGGTGGTATGGCTACACCTTC
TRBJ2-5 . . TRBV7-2 CASSPTTGLETQYF TGTGCCAGCAGCCCCACGACAGGTCTGGAGACCCAGTACTTC
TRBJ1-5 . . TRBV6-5 CASSQTRGGQPQHF TGTGCCAGCAGTCAAACCCGGGGAGGTCAGCCCCAGCATTTT
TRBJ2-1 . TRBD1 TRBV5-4 CASSPGQNSYNEQFF TGTGCCAGCAGCCCGGGACAGAACTCCTACAATGAGCAGTTCTTC
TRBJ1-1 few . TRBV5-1 CASSLVGASVAFF TGCGCCAGCAGCTTGGTCGGGGCGTCTGTAGCTTTCTTT
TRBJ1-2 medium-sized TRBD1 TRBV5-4 CASSFLNRGPSYGYTF TGTGCCAGCAGCTTTCTTAACAGGGGGCCGAGCTATGGCTACACCTTC
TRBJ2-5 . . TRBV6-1 CASSDIAAGLSTQYF TGTGCCAGCAGTGACATAGCGGCAGGCCTTTCGACCCAGTACTTC
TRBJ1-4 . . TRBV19 CASSTGTNEKLFF TGTGCCAGTAGTACAGGGACTAATGAAAAACTGTTTTTT
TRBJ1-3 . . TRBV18 CASSLTGYGNTIYF TGTGCCAGCTCCTTAACAGGATATGGAAACACCATATATTTT
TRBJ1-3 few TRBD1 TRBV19 CASSPQQGTGSGNTIYF TGTGCCAGTAGTCCTCAACAAGGGACAGGCTCTGGAAACACCATATATTTT
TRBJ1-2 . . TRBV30 CAWSESGTDGYTF TGTGCCTGGAGCGAATCCGGGACCGACGGCTACACCTTC
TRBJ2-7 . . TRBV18 CASSPTGFGYEQYF TGTGCCAGCTCACCTACAGGCTTTGGTTACGAGCAGTACTTC
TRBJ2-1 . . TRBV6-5 CASSYSFGGRYNEQFF TGTGCCAGCAGTTACTCATTCGGGGGGCGGTACAATGAGCAGTTCTTC
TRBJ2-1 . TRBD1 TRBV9 CASSGGTGEKFF TGTGCCAGCAGCGGAGGGACAGGAGAGAAGTTCTTC
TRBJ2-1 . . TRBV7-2 CASSLLPIGHEQFF TGTGCCAGCAGCTTATTGCCCATTGGGCATGAGCAGTTCTTC
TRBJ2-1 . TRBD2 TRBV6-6 CASNRLASSSYNEQFF TGTGCCAGCAACCGACTAGCGAGCAGCTCCTACAATGAGCAGTTCTTC
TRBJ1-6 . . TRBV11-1 CASSLQWDNNSPLHF TGTGCCAGCAGCTTACAGTGGGATAATAATTCACCCCTCCACTTT
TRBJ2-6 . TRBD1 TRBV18 CASSNRGQGSFSGANVLTF TGTGCCAGCTCCAACCGGGGACAGGGGTCCTTCTCTGGGGCCAACGTCCTGACTTTC
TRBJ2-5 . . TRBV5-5 CASSMTVPRYQETQYF TGTGCCAGCAGCATGACAGTTCCCCGGTACCAAGAGACCCAGTACTTC
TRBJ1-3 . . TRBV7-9 CASRQTGNTIYF TGTGCCAGCAGGCAAACAGGAAACACCATATATTTT
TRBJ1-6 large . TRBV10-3 CAISESRGQNSPLHF TGTGCCATCAGTGAGTCCCGGGGGCAAAATTCACCCCTCCACTTT
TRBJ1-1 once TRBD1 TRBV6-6 CASSYSGQVLNTEAFF TGTGCCAGCAGTTACTCCGGACAGGTCTTGAACACTGAAGCTTTCTTT
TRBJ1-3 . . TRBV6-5 CASSYDREQANTIYF TGTGCCAGCAGTTACGATAGGGAACAGGCAAACACCATATATTTT
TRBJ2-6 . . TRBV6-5 CASSYSPGPGANVLTF TGTGCCAGCAGTTACTCTCCGGGGCCGGGGGCCAACGTCCTGACTTTC
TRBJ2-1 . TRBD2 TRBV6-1 CASSDALAGGPLAPNEQFF TGTGCCAGCAGTGACGCTCTAGCGGGGGGTCCCCTGGCCCCCAATGAGCAGTTCTTC
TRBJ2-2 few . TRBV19 CASRFEAGELFF TGTGCCAGTAGGTTTGAGGCCGGGGAGCTGTTTTTT
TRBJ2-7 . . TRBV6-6 CASSTGQTYEQYF TGTGCCAGCAGTACCGGACAAACCTACGAGCAGTACTTC